Each of the 15 T cell receptor beta chains below was sequenced from the same sample in a study of blood T cell repertoires in COVID-19 (dated by TCRdb to about 2020). The library was prepared using the immunoSEQ multiplex PCR assay. The clones in this table, taken by TCRdb from immuneACCESS, are in-frame only. Not every clone is retained; where verified, under half of the shortfall comes from an unresolved V gene, and the cause of the rest is unknown. The table for this sample lists approximately 53,000 clones; almost 80% of them were counted only once. About 5.8% of the sample is taken by the ten largest. The sample consisted of PBMCs or T cells enriched from blood (not recorded which). The receptors here all came from a woman aged 50 to 60 with acute COVID-19.

This rearrangement joins TRBV5-1 to TRBJ1-5; D perhaps matches TRBD1 (5 bases). The CDR3 contains 15 residues. With 0 bases removed from V and 0 bases from J, the gap between germline ends came to 7 bases. Germline CDR1 is SGHRS and CDR2 is YFSETQ. The CDR3 loop is CASSLGDSSNQPQHF. The CDR3 bases are TGCGCCAGCAGCTTGGGTGACAGTAGCAATCAGCCCCAGCATTTT.

In the case of this clone: At one end the junction does not follow the germline gene, possibly because of a read error. V gene TRBV7-7 combines with J gene TRBJ2-1; perhaps TRBD1 as D (6 bases). Per the germline V gene, CDR1 is SSHAT and CDR2 is FNYEAQ (reference sequence). The CDR3 length is 16 residues. CDR3 protein: CASSLATGSSYNEQFF. The CDR3, as DNA: TGTGCTAGCAGCTTAGCAACAGGGAGCTCCTACAATGAGCAGTTCTTC.

CDR3 residues: CASSVATYGEETQYF. Written as DNA, the CDR3 is TGTGCCAGCAGCGTAGCTACGTACGGGGAAGAGACCCAGTACTTC. V usage is TRBV9 and J usage is TRBJ2-5; perhaps TRBD2 as D (5 bases). With 0 bases removed from V and 3 bases from J, the gap between germline ends came to 12 bases. The CDR3 loop spans 15 amino acids. Germline CDR1 SGDLS, CDR2 YYNGEE.

The CDR3 region is CASSLSRGMNTEAFF. Written as DNA, the CDR3 is TGTGCCAGCAGTTTATCTCGGGGGATGAACACTGAAGCTTTCTTT. This rearrangement joins TRBV28 to TRBJ1-1; maybe TRBD1 (5 bases). The length of the CDR3 is 15 residues. The germline gives CDR1 MDHEN, CDR2 SYDVKM. Trimming removed 1 base at V and 0 bases at J, with 9 bases between. The variable domain in full, completed from reference TRBV28 and TRBJ1-1, reads DVKVTQSSRYLVKRTGEKVFLECVQDMDHENMFWYRQDPGLGLRLIYFSYDVKMKEKGDIPEGYSVSREKKERFSLILESASTNQTSMYLCASSLSRGMNTEAFFGQGTRLTVV.

The chain recombines TRBV28 with TRBJ2-1, with D unclear. Germline V gene data show CDR1 as MDHEN and CDR2 as SYDVKM. V gave up 3 bases and J gave up 7 bases, with 4 bases separating them. CDR3 length: 11 amino acids. Written as DNA, the CDR3 is TGTGCCAGCAGTTTGAGAAATGAGCAGTTCTTC. Encoded protein: CASSLRNEQFF.

Points on this clone: Other DNA sequences from this sample encode an identical CDR3 as well. The genes are TRBV18 and TRBJ1-2, with TRBD1 as a possible D gene (5 bases). The CDR3 spans 13 residues. CDR1 KGHSH and CDR2 LQKENI come from the germline V gene. V was clipped by 6 bases and J by 3 bases, with 11 bases between them. This CDR3 reads CASSPTGDYGYTF. DNA of the CDR3: TGTGCCAGCTCGCCAACAGGAGACTATGGCTACACCTTC.

The gene calls are TRBV6-1 and TRBJ2-7, with 7 positions matching TRBD1. J gave up 4 bases and V 1 base, and 10 bases lay outside the gene matches. CDR1 MNHNS and CDR2 SASEGT come from the germline V gene. This CDR3 comprises 16 residues. As DNA, the CDR3 is TGTGCCAGCAGTGAAGATCGGACAGGAGAAGGATACGAGCAGTACTTC. Protein product: CASSEDRTGEGYEQYF.

This clone turned up a few times. The sample carries other DNA sequences with the same CDR3. The CDR3 DNA is TGCGCCAGCAGCTTGAGGGGGGGCACTGAAGCTTTCTTT. Translated: CASSLRGGTEAFF. The rearrangement links TRBV5-1 to TRBJ1-1, with a weak D call TRBD1 (6 bases). The CDR3 totals 13 residues. The germline V gene encodes CDR1 SGHRS and CDR2 YFSETQ. Trimming pared 1 base from V and 4 bases from J, leaving 8 bases between.

This chain connects TRBV5-1 to TRBJ1-1; D remains ambiguous. CDR1 is SGHRS, CDR2 YFSETQ, per germline. V lost 1 base to trimming and J lost 0 bases, with 7 bases between them. This CDR3 region has 14 residues. In nucleotides, the CDR3 is TGCGCCAGCAGCTTGACGGGAATGAACACTGAAGCTTTCTTT. Protein product: CASSLTGMNTEAFF. The variable domain in full, completed from reference TRBV5-1 and TRBJ1-1, reads KAGVTQTPRYLIKTRGQQVTLSCSPISGHRSVSWYQQTPGQGLQFLFEYFSETQRNKGNFPGRFSGRQFSNSRSEMNVSTLELGDSALYLCASSLTGMNTEAFFGQGTRLTVV.

This clone showed up just a few times. The chain employs TRBV2 and TRBJ2-2; possible D gene TRBD2, 5 bases. The germline V gene has CDR1 SNHLY and CDR2 FYNNEI. This CDR3 has 13 amino acids. The DNA for the CDR3 is TGTGTCGGTCGTGGGAGTGGCACCGGGGAGCTGTTTTTT. Translating it yields CVGRGSGTGELFF. Variable domain in full (rest from reference TRBV2 and TRBJ2-2): EPEVTQTPSHQVTQMGQEVILRCVPISNHLYFYWYRQILGQKVEFLVSFYNNEISEKSEIFDDQFSVERPDGSNFTLKIRSTKLEDSAMYFCVGRGSGTGELFFGEGSRLTVL.

The chain joins TRBV9 to TRBJ2-3, with 12 bases that match TRBD2. Per germline, CDR1 SGDLS and CDR2 YYNGEE. With 0 bases clipped from V and 7 bases from J, the junction kept 3 bases outside the gene matches. This CDR3 contains 15 residues. For the CDR3, the DNA is TGTGCCAGCAGCGTAGCGACTAGCGGGGGTAATACGCAGTATTTT. Its protein is CASSVATSGGNTQYF.

The chain joins TRBV5-1 to TRBJ1-2; TRBD1 matches at 12 bases. The CDR3 contains 16 residues. From germline, CDR1 is SGHRS and CDR2 YFSETQ. The junction had 9 bases not matched to a gene; V was cut back by 2 bases and J by 7 bases. CDR3 coding DNA: TGCGCCAGCAGCTTAGAGCCGGGGACAGGGGGCGTTGGCTACACCTTC. Protein product: CASSLEPGTGGVGYTF.

The chain links TRBV7-9 to TRBJ2-3; D unclear. The CDR3 sequence is 14 residues long. V was cut by 2 bases and J by 4 bases, with 10 bases left in between. CDR1 is SEHNR and CDR2 is FQNEAQ in the germline V gene (reference sequence). The CDR3 DNA reads as TGTGCCAGCAGCTTATCTGAGGATTCAGATACGCAGTATTTT. This translates into CASSLSEDSDTQYF.

This clone has a single count. The chain employs TRBV6-6 and TRBJ1-6, with TRBD1 identical over 9 bases. Germline CDR1 and CDR2: MNHNY and SVGAGI (reference sequence). This CDR3 region has 14 residues. J lost 15 bases, V lost 2 bases, and 8 bases had no gene match. This chain's CDR3 is CASSYTPDRGVLHF. The DNA of the CDR3 is TGTGCCAGCAGTTACACACCGGACAGGGGAGTCCTCCACTTT.

This clone was observed a handful of times. The chain combines TRBV4-1 with TRBJ1-3; no reliable D call. From germline, CDR1 is MGHRA and CDR2 YSYEKL. This CDR3 is 18 amino acids long. Trimming cost V 6 bases and J 0 bases, with 21 bases left between them. For the CDR3, the DNA is TGCGCCAGCAGACCAAGTTTGGCGGGGTCTTACTCTGGAAACACCATATATTTT. Amino acids: CASRPSLAGSYSGNTIYF.